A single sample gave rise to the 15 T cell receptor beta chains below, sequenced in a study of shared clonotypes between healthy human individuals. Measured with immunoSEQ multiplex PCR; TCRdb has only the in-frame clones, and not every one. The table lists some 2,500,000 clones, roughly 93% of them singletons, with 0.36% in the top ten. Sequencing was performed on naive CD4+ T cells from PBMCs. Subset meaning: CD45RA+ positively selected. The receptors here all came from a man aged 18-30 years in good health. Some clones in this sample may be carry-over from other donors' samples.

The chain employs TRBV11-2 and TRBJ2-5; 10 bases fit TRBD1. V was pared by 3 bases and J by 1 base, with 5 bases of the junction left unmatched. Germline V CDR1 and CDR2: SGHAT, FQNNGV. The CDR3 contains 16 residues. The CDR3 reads CASSFWDRGFQETQYF. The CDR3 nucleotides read TGTGCCAGCAGCTTTTGGGACAGGGGTTTCCAAGAGACCCAGTACTTC.

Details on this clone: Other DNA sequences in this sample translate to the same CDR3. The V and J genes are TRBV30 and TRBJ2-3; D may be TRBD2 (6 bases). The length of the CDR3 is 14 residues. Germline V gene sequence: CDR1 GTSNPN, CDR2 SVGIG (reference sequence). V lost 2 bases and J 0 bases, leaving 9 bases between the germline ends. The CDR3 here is CAWSPGTSTDTQYF. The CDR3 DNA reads TGTGCCTGGAGTCCCGGGACTAGCACAGATACGCAGTATTTT. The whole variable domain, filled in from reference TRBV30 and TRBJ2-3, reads SQTIHQWPATLVQPVGSPLSLECTVEGTSNPNLYWYRQAAGRGLQLLFYSVGIGQISSEVPQNLSASRPQDRQFILSSKKLLLSDSGFYLCAWSPGTSTDTQYFGPGTRLTVL.

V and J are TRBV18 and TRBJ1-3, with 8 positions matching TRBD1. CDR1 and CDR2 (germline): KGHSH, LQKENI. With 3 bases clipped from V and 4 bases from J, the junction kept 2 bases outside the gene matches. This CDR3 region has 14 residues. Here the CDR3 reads CASSPRTGGNTIYF. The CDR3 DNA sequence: TGTGCCAGCTCACCGCGGACAGGGGGAAACACCATATATTTT.

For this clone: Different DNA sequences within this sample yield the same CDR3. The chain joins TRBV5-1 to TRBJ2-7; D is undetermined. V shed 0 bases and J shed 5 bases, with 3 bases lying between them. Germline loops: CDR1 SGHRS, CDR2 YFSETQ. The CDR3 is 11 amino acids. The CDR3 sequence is CASSLGDEQYF. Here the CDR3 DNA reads TGCGCCAGCAGCTTGGGGGACGAGCAGTACTTC.

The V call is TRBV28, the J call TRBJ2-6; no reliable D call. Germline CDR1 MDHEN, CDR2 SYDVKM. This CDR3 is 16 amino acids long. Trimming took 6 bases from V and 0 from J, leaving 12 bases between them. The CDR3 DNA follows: TGTGCCAGCAGACTACGGACGGACTCTGGGGCCAACGTCCTGACTTTC. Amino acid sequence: CASRLRTDSGANVLTF. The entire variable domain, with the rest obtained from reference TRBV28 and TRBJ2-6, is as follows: DVKVTQSSRYLVKRTGEKVFLECVQDMDHENMFWYRQDPGLGLRLIYFSYDVKMKEKGDIPEGYSVSREKKERFSLILESASTNQTSMYLCASRLRTDSGANVLTFGAGSRLTVL.

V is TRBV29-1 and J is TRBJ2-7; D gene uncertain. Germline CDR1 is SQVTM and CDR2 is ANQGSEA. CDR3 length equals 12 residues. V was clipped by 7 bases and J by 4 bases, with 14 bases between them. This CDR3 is CSGLSPGYEQYF. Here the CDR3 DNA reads TGCAGCGGCCTTTCACCGGGTTACGAGCAGTACTTC.

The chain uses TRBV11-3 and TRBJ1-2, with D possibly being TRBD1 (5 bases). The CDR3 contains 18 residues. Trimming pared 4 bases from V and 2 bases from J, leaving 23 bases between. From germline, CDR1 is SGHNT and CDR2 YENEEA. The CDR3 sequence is CASSSRGAGPIKNYGYTF. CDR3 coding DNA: TGTGCCAGCAGCTCCCGTGGGGCAGGCCCCATCAAGAACTATGGCTACACCTTC.

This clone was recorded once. DNA of the CDR3: TGCGCCAGCAGCTTGAGGACTAGCTGGGTCGAGCAGTACTTC. Encoded protein: CASSLRTSWVEQYF. The chain has TRBV5-1 and TRBJ2-7; 8 bases map to TRBD2. Germline lookup yields CDR1 SGHRS and CDR2 YFSETQ. CDR3 size: 14 residues. V dropped 1 base and J dropped 6; count of bases not matched to a gene: 6.

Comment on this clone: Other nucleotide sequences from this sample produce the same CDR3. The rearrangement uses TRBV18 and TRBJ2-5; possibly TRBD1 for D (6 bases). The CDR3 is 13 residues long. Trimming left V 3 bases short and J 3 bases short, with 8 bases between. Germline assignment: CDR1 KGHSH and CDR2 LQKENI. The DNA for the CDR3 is TGTGCCAGCTCACCTCAGGGGAAAGAGACCCAGTACTTC. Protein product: CASSPQGKETQYF. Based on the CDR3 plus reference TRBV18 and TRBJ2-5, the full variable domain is NAGVMQNPRHLVRRRGQEARLRCSPMKGHSHVYWYRQLPEEGLKFMVYLQKENIIDESGMPKERFSAEFPKEGPSILRIQQVVRGDSAAYFCASSPQGKETQYFGPGTRLLVL.

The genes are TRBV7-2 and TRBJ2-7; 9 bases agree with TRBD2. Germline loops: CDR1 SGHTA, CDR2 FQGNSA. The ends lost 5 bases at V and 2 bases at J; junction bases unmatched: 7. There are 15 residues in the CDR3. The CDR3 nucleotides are TGTGCCAGCAGCGACGTGGCTAGCGGGACCTACGAGCAGTACTTC. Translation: CASSDVASGTYEQYF. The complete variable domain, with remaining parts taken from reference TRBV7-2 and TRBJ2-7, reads GAGVSQSPSNKVTEKGKDVELRCDPISGHTALYWYRQSLGQGLEFLIYFQGNSAPDKSGLPSDRFSAERTGGSVSTLTIQRTQQEDSAVYLCASSDVASGTYEQYFGPGTRLTVT.

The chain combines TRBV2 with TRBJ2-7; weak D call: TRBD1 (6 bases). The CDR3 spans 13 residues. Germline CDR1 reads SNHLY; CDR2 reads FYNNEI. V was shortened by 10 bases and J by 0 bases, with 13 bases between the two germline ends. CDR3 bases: TGTGCCACCATGGGGGCGATCTCCTACGAGCAGTACTTC. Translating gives CATMGAISYEQYF. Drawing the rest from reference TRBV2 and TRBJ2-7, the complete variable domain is EPEVTQTPSHQVTQMGQEVILRCVPISNHLYFYWYRQILGQKVEFLVSFYNNEISEKSEIFDDQFSVERPDGSNFTLKIRSTKLEDSAMYFCATMGAISYEQYFGPGTRLTVT.

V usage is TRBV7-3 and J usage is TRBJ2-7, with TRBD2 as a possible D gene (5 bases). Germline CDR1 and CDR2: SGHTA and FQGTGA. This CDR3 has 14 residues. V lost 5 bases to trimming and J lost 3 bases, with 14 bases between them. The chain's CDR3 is CASSPRTPFYEQYF. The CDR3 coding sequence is TGTGCCAGCAGCCCTAGGACTCCGTTCTACGAGCAGTACTTC.

The DNA of the CDR3 is TGCGCCAGCAGCAGATCGACGGGACAGGGGCAAGAGACCCAGTACTTC. Translation gives CASSRSTGQGQETQYF. The chain links TRBV5-1 to TRBJ2-5, with TRBD1 identical over 10 bases. Germline trimming cut 4 bases from V and 2 bases from J; bases unmatched to any gene: 8. Germline V lookup: CDR1 SGHRS, CDR2 YFSETQ. The CDR3 is 16 residues long. Full variable domain (missing parts from reference TRBV5-1 and TRBJ2-5): KAGVTQTPRYLIKTRGQQVTLSCSPISGHRSVSWYQQTPGQGLQFLFEYFSETQRNKGNFPGRFSGRQFSNSRSEMNVSTLELGDSALYLCASSRSTGQGQETQYFGPGTRLLVL.

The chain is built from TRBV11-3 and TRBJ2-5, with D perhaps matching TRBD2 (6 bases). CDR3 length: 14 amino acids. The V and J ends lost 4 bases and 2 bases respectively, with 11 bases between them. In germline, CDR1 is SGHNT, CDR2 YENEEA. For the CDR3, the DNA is TGTGCCAGCAGCTCCCCGGGGGAACAAGAGACCCAGTACTTC. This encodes CASSSPGEQETQYF.

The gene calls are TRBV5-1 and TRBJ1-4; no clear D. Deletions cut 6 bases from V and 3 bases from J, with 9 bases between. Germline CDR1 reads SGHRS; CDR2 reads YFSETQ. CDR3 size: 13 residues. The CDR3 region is CASTFSPNEKLFF. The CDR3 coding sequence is TGCGCCAGCACCTTCAGTCCTAATGAAAAACTGTTTTTT.